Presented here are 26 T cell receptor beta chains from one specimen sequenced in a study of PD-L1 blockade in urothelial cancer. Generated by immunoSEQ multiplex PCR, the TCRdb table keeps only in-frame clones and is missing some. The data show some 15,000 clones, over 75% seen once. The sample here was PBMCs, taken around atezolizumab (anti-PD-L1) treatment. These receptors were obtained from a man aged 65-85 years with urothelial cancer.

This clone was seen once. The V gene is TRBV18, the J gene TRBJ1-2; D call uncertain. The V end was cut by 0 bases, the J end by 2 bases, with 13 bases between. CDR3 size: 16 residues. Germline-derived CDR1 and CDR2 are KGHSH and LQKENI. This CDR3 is CASSPPSRGSNYGYTF. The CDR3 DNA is TGTGCCAGCTCACCACCCTCCAGAGGGTCCAACTATGGCTACACCTTC.

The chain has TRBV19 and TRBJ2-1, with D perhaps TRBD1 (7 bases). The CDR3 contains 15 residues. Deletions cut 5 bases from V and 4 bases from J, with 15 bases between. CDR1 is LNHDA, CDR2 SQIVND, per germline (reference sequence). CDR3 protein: CASSRSGGSYNEQFF. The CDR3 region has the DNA TGTGCCAGTAGTCGATCAGGGGGGTCTTACAATGAGCAGTTCTTC.

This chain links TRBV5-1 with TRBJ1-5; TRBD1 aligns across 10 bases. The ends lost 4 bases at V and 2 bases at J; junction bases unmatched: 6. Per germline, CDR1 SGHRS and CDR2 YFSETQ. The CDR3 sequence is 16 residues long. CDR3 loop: CASSATGGAGNQPQHF. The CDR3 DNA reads TGCGCCAGCAGCGCGACAGGGGGCGCCGGCAATCAGCCCCAGCATTTT.

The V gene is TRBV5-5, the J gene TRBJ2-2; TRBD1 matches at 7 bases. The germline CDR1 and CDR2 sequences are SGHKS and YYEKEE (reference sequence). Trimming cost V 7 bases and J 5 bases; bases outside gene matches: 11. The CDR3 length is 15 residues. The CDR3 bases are TGTGCCAGCGTCCCCGGGACAGTAATTACCGGGGAGCTGTTTTTT. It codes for CASVPGTVITGELFF.

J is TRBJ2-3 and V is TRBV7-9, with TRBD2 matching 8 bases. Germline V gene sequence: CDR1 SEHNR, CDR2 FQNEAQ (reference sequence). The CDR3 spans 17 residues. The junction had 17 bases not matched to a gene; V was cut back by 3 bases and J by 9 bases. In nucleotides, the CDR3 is TGTGCCAGCAGCTTTGGGAGCGGGGGCGATAGTCTGGAAACGCAGTATTTT. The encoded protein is CASSFGSGGDSLETQYF.

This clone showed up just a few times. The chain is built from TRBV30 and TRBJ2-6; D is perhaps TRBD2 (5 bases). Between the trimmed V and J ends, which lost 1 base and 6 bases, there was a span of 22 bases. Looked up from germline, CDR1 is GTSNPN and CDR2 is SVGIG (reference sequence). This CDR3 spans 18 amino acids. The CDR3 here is CAWSDHLADYVVANVLTF. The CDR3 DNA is TGTGCCTGGAGTGACCACTTGGCAGACTATGTAGTGGCCAACGTCCTGACTTTC. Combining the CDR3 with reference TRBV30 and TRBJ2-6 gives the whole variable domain SQTIHQWPATLVQPVGSPLSLECTVEGTSNPNLYWYRQAAGRGLQLLFYSVGIGQISSEVPQNLSASRPQDRQFILSSKKLLLSDSGFYLCAWSDHLADYVVANVLTFGAGSRLTVL.

The CDR3 protein is CASSLGQGANNEQFF. The CDR3 DNA sequence: TGTGCCAGCAGCCTCGGACAGGGGGCGAACAATGAGCAGTTCTTC. The J gene is TRBJ2-1, the V gene TRBV7-9, with TRBD1 identical over 11 bases. The ends lost 5 bases at V and 5 bases at J; junction bases unmatched: 5. The CDR3 totals 15 residues. CDR1 is SEHNR and CDR2 is FQNEAQ in the germline V gene (reference sequence). The whole variable domain, filled in from reference TRBV7-9 and TRBJ2-1, reads DTGVSQNPRHKITKRGQNVTFRCDPISEHNRLYWYRQTLGQGPEFLTYFQNEAQLEKSRLLSDRFSAERPKGSFSTLEIQRTEQGDSAMYLCASSLGQGANNEQFFGPGTRLTVL.

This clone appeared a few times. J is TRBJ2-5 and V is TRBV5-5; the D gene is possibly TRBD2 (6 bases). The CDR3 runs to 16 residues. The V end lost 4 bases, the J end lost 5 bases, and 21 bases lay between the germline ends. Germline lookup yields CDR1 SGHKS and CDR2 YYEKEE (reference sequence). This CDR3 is CASSPASGWEEETQYF. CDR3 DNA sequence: TGTGCCAGCAGCCCCGCTTCAGGATGGGAGGAGGAGACCCAGTACTTC.

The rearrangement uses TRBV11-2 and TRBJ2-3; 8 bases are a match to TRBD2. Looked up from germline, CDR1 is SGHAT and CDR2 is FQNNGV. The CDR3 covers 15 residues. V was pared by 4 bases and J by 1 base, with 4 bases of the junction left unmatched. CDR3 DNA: TGTGCCAGCAGCTCGCGGGGGGCGGGCACAGATACGCAGTATTTT. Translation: CASSSRGAGTDTQYF.

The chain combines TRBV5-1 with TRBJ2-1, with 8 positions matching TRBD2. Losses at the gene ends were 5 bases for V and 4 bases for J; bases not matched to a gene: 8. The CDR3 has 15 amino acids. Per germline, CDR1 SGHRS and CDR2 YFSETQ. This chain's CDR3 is CASSPSGGVYNEQFF. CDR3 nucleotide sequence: TGCGCCAGCAGTCCCTCGGGGGGGGTATACAATGAGCAGTTCTTC.

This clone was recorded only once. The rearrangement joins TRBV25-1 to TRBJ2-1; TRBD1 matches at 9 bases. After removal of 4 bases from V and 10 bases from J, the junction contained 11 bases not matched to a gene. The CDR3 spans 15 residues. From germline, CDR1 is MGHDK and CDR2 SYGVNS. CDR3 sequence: CASSGPGQGVSEQFF. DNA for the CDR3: TGTGCCAGCAGTGGCCCGGGACAGGGTGTTTCCGAGCAGTTCTTC.

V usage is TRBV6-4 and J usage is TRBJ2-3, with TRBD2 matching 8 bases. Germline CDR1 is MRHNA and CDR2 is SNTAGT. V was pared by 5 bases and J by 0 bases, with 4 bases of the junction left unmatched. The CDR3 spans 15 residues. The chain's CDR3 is CASSSQRGSTDTQYF. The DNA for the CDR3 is TGTGCCAGCAGTAGCCAGCGGGGGAGCACAGATACGCAGTATTTT.

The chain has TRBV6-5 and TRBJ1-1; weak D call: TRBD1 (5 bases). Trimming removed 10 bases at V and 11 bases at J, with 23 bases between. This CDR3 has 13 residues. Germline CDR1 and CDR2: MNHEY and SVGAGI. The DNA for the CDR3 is TGTGCCACCATGTTGACTGGGGCAGGAGGGGCTTTCTTT. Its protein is CATMLTGAGGAFF.

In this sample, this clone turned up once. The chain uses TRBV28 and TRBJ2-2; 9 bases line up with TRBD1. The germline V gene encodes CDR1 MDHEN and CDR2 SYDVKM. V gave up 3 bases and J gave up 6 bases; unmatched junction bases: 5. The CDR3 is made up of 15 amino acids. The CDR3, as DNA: TGTGCCAGCAGTTTTAAGGGACAGGGTGCCGGGGAGCTGTTTTTT. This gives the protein CASSFKGQGAGELFF.

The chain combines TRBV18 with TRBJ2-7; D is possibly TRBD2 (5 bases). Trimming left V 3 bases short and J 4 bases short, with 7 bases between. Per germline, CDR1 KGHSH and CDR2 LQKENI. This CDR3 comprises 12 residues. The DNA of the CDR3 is TGTGCCAGCTCACCTAGGGAGTACGAGCAGTACTTC. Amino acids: CASSPREYEQYF.

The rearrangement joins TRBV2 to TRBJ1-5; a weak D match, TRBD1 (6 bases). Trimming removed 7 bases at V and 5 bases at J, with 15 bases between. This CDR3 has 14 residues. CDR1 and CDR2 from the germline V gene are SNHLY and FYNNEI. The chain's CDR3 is CASTKGGGDQPQHF. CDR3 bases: TGTGCCAGCACCAAGGGGGGGGGCGATCAGCCCCAGCATTTT.

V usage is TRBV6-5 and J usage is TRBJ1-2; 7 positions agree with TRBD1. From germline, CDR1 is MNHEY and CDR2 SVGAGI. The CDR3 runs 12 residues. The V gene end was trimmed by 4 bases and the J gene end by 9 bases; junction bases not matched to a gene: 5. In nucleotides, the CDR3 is TGTGCCAGCAGTTTGGACAGGATGAGCTACACCTTC. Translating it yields CASSLDRMSYTF.

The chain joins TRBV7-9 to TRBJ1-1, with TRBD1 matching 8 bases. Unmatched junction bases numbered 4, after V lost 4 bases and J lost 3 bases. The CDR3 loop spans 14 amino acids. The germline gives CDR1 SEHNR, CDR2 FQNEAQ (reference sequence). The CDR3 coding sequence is TGTGCCAGCAGCTCAGGACAGGGACACACTGAAGCTTTCTTT. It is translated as CASSSGQGHTEAFF.

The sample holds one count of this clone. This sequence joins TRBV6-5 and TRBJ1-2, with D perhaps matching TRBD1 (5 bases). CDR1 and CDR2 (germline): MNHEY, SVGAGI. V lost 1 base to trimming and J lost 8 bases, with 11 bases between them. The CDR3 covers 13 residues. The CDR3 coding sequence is TGTGCCAGCAGTTACTTTCAGGGTTCGGGCTACACCTTC. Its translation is CASSYFQGSGYTF.

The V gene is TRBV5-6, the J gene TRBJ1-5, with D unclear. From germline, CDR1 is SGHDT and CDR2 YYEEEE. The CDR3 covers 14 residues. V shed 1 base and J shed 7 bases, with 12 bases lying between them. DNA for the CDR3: TGTGCCAGCAGCTTGAGTCAAGGGAGACAGCCCCAGCATTTT. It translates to CASSLSQGRQPQHF. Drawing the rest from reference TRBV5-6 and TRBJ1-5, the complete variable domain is DAGVTQSPTHLIKTRGQQVTLRCSPKSGHDTVSWYQQALGQGPQFIFQYYEEEERQRGNFPDRFSGHQFPNYSSELNVNALLLGDSALYLCASSLSQGRQPQHFGDGTRLSIL.

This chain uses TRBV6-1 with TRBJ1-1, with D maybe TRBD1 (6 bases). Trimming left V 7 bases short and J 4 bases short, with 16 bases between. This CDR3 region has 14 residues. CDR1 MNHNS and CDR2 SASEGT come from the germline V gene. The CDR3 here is CASKLTGQVTEAFF. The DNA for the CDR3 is TGTGCCAGCAAGCTAACAGGGCAAGTCACTGAAGCTTTCTTT.

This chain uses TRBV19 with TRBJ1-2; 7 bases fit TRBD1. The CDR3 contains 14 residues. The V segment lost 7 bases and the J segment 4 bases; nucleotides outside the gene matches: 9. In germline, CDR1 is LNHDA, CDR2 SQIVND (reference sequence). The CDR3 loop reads CASTDWGTVYGYTF. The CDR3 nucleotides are TGTGCCAGTACCGATTGGGGGACAGTCTATGGCTACACCTTC.

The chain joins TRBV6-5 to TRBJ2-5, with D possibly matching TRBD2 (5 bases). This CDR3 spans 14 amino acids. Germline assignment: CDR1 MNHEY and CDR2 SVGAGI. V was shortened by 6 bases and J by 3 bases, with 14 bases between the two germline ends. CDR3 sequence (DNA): TGTGCCAGCAGAGATTGGACTGGCAAAGAGACCCAGTACTTC. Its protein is CASRDWTGKETQYF.

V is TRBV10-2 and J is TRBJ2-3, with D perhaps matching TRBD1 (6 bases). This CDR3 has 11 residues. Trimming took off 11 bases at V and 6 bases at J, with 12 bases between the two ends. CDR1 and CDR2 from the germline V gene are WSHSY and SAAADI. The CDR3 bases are TGCGCCGCGGGTCAGGGGGATACGCAGTATTTT. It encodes CAAGQGDTQYF.

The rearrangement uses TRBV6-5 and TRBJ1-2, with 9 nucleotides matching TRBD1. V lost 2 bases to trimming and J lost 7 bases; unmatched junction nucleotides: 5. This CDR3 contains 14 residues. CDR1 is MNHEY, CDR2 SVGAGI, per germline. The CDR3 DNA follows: TGTGCCAGCAGTTACCGGACAGGGGATAGTGGCTACACCTTC. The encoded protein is CASSYRTGDSGYTF.

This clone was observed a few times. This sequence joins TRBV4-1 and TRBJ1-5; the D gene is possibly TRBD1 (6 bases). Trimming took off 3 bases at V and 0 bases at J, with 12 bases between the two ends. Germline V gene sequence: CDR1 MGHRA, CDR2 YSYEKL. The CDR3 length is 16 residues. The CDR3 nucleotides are TGCGCCAGCAGCCAGGGGACACCCTATAGCAATCAGCCCCAGCATTTT. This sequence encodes CASSQGTPYSNQPQHF.